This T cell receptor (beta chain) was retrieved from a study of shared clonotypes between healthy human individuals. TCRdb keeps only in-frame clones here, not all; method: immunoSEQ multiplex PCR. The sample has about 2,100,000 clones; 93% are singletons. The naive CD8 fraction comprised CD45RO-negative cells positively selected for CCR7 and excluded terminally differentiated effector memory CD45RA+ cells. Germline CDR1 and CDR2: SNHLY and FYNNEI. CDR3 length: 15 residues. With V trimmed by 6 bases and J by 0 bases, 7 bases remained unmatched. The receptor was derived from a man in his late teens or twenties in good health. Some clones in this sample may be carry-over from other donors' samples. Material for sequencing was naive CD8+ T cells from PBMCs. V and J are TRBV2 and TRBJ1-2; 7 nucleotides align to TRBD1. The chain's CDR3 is CASRIPGQPNYGYTF. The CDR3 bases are TGTGCCAGCAGAATTCCGGGACAGCCTAACTATGGCTACACCTTC.